This TCR beta chain was obtained from a study of T cell responses to AZD1222 COVID-19 vaccine. A note on this clone: Antigen unknown. Within the sample, other DNA sequences also encode this same CDR3.

Trimming stripped 1 base from V and 3 bases from J, with 1 base between. The CDR3 is made up of 11 amino acids. Germline CDR1 GTSNPN, CDR2 SVGIG (reference sequence). TCRdb's copy holds only in-frame clones and misses some; the assay was immunoSEQ multiplex PCR. The sample consists of 95,000 to 150,000 clones, around nine tenths of them appearing once. The study, taken as a whole, reports: Following two doses of AZD1222, Spike-specific TCR breadth and depth rose. The sample set comprised mostly white British donors with more females, and clonal diversity was possibly underestimated. Unmutated variant regions reportedly attract nearly half of all spike-specific TCRs. At baseline, just five to seven AZD1222 recipients tested seropositive.

This TCR came from an adult in good health. The material sequenced was peripheral blood, taken on day 0 of MenACWY control vaccination. The V call is TRBV30, the J call TRBJ1-3; unclear D gene. The CDR3 region is CAWSGGNTIYF. CDR3 nucleotides: TGTGCCTGGAGTGGTGGAAACACCATATATTTT.